This TCR beta chain was sequenced for a study of tumor and adjacent non-tumor tissue in lung cancer. About the research overall: Each sample yielded approximately 4.2 million productive TCRbeta reads on average. General study points: In normal lung, the top 100 clones were significantly more dominant than in tumor. Compared with tumor, normal lung showed significantly lower TCR diversity.

Remarks on this clonotype: Its antigen remains unknown.

V lost 4 bases and J 13 bases, leaving 26 bases between the germline ends. From germline, CDR1 is MDHEN and CDR2 SYDVKM. This CDR3 spans 16 amino acids. A modified ARM-PCR protocol with three rounds of nested PCR amplified TCRbeta. Each CDR3 protein is one row after TCRdb ran MiXCR on the multiplex PCR reads. Of approximately 70,000 distinct CDR3 sequences in the sample, 60% to 75% are singletons; the top ten hold approximately 28%. This sample's RNA came from whole unsorted tissue. Donors were chemotherapy-naive, newly diagnosed lung cancer surgical patients in China, August–late 2014. The sample consisted of lung tumor tissue. This TCR came from a man aged 55 to 70 with non-small cell lung cancer. The V gene is TRBV28, the J gene TRBJ1-5, with D tentatively TRBD1 (6 bases). The CDR3 reads CASSYRLLGGNQPQHF. The CDR3, as DNA: TGTGCCAGCAGTTACAGGTTGCTTGGGGGCAATCAACCACAGCATTTT.